Following are 13 T cell receptor beta chains from one sample sequenced in a study of T cells after yellow fever vaccination (dated by TCRdb to the late 2010s). The intended sense of this specimen's treatment or condition label: live attenuated yellow fever vaccine strain. The library was produced with 5' RACE. TCRdb names Illumina NovaSeq 6000 as the instrument used. In TCRdb, the public reads were trimmed at Q25 with fastp and aligned with MiXCR, with productive beta chains retained. Each CDR3 protein gets just one entry, which takes the most common genes and DNA from the rows behind it. The sample profile shows about 340,000 distinct CDR3 sequences; about an eighth of them were found once. Clones ranked in the top ten supply approximately 3.4% of the sample. Material: CD4+ T cells sorted from PBMCs, obtained 15 days after the yellow fever booster vaccination. The receptors were sampled from a man between 18 and 35 years old who received the YFV17D yellow fever vaccine.

This clonotype was seen at least ten times. The chain joins TRBV5-5 to TRBJ1-1; D is undetermined. The germline gives CDR1 SGHKS, CDR2 YYEKEE (reference sequence). Trimming removed 4 bases at V and 7 bases at J, with 11 bases between. CDR3 length: 12 amino acids. The CDR3 DNA sequence: TGTGCCAGCAGCCCAGATGGTAATGAAGCTTTCTTT. This gives the protein CASSPDGNEAFF.

This clonotype was picked up many times. It is unclear where the CDR3 begins or ends on the DNA, so no DNA is shown, and the CDR3 is as TCRdb lists it. The rearrangement uses TRBV6-1 and TRBJ1-2; TRBD1 was called by the table and not checked on the DNA. Inclusive of both ends, the CDR3 amounts to 12 amino acids. Germline assignment: CDR1 MNHNS and CDR2 SASEGT. The CDR3 here is CASSFGQGIIHF.

This clonotype was picked up many times. J is TRBJ2-7 and V is TRBV6-5; TRBD2 matches 9 bases. The CDR3 extends over 14 amino acids. The germline gives CDR1 MNHEY, CDR2 SVGAGI. Trimming removed 7 bases from V and 0 bases from J; junction bases left unmatched: 4. Here the CDR3 reads CASTSGVNSYEQYF. As DNA, the CDR3 is TGTGCCAGCACTAGCGGGGTAAACTCCTACGAGCAGTACTTC.

The chain couples TRBV29-1 to TRBJ2-2; 15 nucleotides line up with TRBD2. The V gene's germline CDR1 is SQVTM and CDR2 ANQGSEA. V was clipped by 4 bases and J by 7 bases; unmatched bases: 4. CDR3 length: 15 amino acids. As DNA, the CDR3 is TGCAGCGTTGGGACTAGCGGGGGGGCGAGCGGGGAGCTGTTTTTT. Translation: CSVGTSGGASGELFF.

This clonotype showed up just a few times. The chain joins TRBV29-1 to TRBJ2-3, with D possibly TRBD2 on 5 matching bases. The germline V gene encodes CDR1 SQVTM and CDR2 ANQGSEA. This CDR3 comprises 11 residues. Trimming shortened V by 4 bases and J by 6 bases, and 8 bases separated the two germline ends. Written as DNA, the CDR3 is TGCAGCGTTGGTACTAGTGATACGCAGTATTTT. Its translation is CSVGTSDTQYF.

This clonotype was counted between two and nine times. The chain carries TRBV10-3 and TRBJ2-5, with no clear D. V lost 5 bases to trimming and J lost 2 bases, with 9 bases between them. Germline lookup yields CDR1 ENHRY and CDR2 SYGVKD. CDR3 length equals 13 residues. In DNA form, the CDR3 reads TGTGCCATCAGTTTCACCGTTCAAGAGACCCAGTACTTC. Translation gives CAISFTVQETQYF.

This clonotype was detected a few times. The CDR3 sequence: CASRPGGVNTEAFF. CDR3 nucleotide sequence: TGTGCCAGCAGGCCAGGGGGAGTGAACACTGAAGCTTTCTTT. The chain links TRBV27 to TRBJ1-1; 7 bases match TRBD1. Germline CDR1 MNHEY, CDR2 SMNVEV (reference sequence). With 6 bases clipped from V and 0 bases from J, the junction kept 4 bases outside the gene matches. There are 14 residues in the CDR3.

This rearrangement joins TRBV10-2 to TRBJ2-1, with D perhaps TRBD2 (6 bases). There are 16 residues in the CDR3. V lost 7 bases and J 8 bases, leaving 24 bases between the germline ends. The V gene's germline CDR1 is WSHSY and CDR2 SAAADI. The DNA for the CDR3 is TGCGCCAGCACTGACCAGGGACTCCCAAAAGGGGATGAGCAGTTCTTC. Encoded protein: CASTDQGLPKGDEQFF.

The chain recombines TRBV5-1 with TRBJ2-2; D uncertain. The CDR3 has 16 residues. Germline CDR1 is SGHRS and CDR2 is YFSETQ. Deletions cut 1 base from V and 1 base from J, with 11 bases between. Written as DNA, the CDR3 is TGCGCCAGCAGCTTGTCCCGGCGGCAGAACACCGGGGAGCTGTTTTTT. Its translation is CASSLSRRQNTGELFF.

This sequence joins TRBV12-2 and TRBJ2-7. TRBV12-2 is an annotated pseudogene. CDR3 length equals 13 residues. CDR3 bases: TGTGCAAGTCGCCCTTACAGAGCCTCTGAGCAGTACGTC. Protein sequence: CASRPYRASEQYV.

This chain uses TRBV7-8 with TRBJ1-6; D is perhaps TRBD1 (6 bases). Per the germline V gene, CDR1 is SGHVS and CDR2 is FQNEAQ. The CDR3 contains 15 residues. Between the trimmed V and J ends, which lost 1 base and 6 bases, there was a span of 10 bases. In DNA form, the CDR3 reads TGTGCCAGCAGCTTAGGCACAGGGCTTAATTCACCCCTCCACTTT. It encodes CASSLGTGLNSPLHF.

This chain uses TRBV5-1 with TRBJ2-1, with D perhaps TRBD2 (5 bases). The CDR3 loop spans 18 amino acids. Germline V gene sequence: CDR1 SGHRS, CDR2 YFSETQ. V lost 3 bases to trimming and J lost 4 bases, with 23 bases between them. The CDR3 coding sequence is TGCGCCAGCAGCTCCCTCCCCCTCGAGGGTCAACTTTACAATGAGCAGTTCTTC. Translating gives CASSSLPLEGQLYNEQFF.

This clonotype was found a few times. The CDR3 reads CASSPGGVQDGQPQHF. The CDR3 region has the DNA TGTGCCAGCTCACCAGGCGGTGTACAGGATGGTCAGCCCCAGCATTTT. The gene calls are TRBV18 and TRBJ1-5; tentatively, D is TRBD1 (5 bases). Trimming left V 2 bases short and J 6 bases short, with 17 bases between. CDR3 length: 16 residues. The germline gives CDR1 KGHSH, CDR2 LQKENI.